Following are 4 T cell receptor beta chains from one sample sequenced in a study of molecular identifiers for immune sequencing clone quantification. TCRdb used MiXCR to reprocess the PCR reads, holding one entry per CDR3 protein. The table lists just under 650,000 distinct CDR3 sequences, 15% to 20% of them singletons. Sequenced input: naive CD8+ T cells from blood, with Jurkat cell RNA spiked in. Subset noted: FACS-sorted CD8+CD4-CCR7+CD45RA+ naive T cells. Receptor source: a human donor in good health. Some libraries in this study had Jurkat cell RNA spiked in.

This chain uses TRBV6-2 or TRBV6-3 with TRBJ1-1, with D possibly TRBD1 on 6 matching bases. The ends were cut back, 5 bases at V and 10 bases at J, with 17 bases in the middle. CDR1 and CDR2 from the germline V gene are MNHEY and SVGEGT. This CDR3 has 13 residues. This chain's CDR3 is CASSLTGSAGAFF. For the CDR3, the DNA is TGTGCCAGCAGTCTTACAGGGTCAGCTGGAGCTTTCTTT.

This clonotype was recorded many times. V is TRBV27 and J is TRBJ1-1; TRBD1 aligns across 7 bases. Germline V gene sequence: CDR1 MNHEY, CDR2 SMNVEV (reference sequence). The length of the CDR3 is 16 residues. Trimming at V came to 0 bases and at J to 4 bases, leaving 8 bases not matched to a gene. The CDR3 spells CASSLSTGYQSTEAFF. For the CDR3, the DNA is TGTGCCAGCAGTTTATCGACAGGGTATCAGAGCACTGAAGCTTTCTTT.

This clonotype was seen only a few times. The chain combines TRBV19 with TRBJ2-1; D remains unclear. Looked up from germline, CDR1 is LNHDA and CDR2 is SQIVND (reference sequence). This CDR3 region has 15 residues. V shed 3 bases and J shed 0 bases, with 9 bases lying between them. CDR3 DNA: TGTGCCAGTAGTATTAACCCGAACTCCTACAATGAGCAGTTCTTC. It specifies CASSINPNSYNEQFF.

A note on this clonotype: A much larger clone differs from this one at a single base, so this may be a read error. The conserved final phenylalanine or tryptophan is absent from the CDR3, which likely points to a read error. This sequence joins TRBV6-2 or TRBV6-3 and TRBJ1-5; TRBD1 matches 8 bases. Germline V gene data show CDR1 as MNHEY and CDR2 as SVGEGT. Trimming cost V 1 base and J 3 bases; bases outside gene matches: 2. The CDR3 covers 15 residues. The CDR3 sequence: CASSYLQGVNQPQHC. CDR3 nucleotide sequence: TGTGCCAGCAGTTACTTACAGGGGGTCAATCAGCCCCAGCATTGT.